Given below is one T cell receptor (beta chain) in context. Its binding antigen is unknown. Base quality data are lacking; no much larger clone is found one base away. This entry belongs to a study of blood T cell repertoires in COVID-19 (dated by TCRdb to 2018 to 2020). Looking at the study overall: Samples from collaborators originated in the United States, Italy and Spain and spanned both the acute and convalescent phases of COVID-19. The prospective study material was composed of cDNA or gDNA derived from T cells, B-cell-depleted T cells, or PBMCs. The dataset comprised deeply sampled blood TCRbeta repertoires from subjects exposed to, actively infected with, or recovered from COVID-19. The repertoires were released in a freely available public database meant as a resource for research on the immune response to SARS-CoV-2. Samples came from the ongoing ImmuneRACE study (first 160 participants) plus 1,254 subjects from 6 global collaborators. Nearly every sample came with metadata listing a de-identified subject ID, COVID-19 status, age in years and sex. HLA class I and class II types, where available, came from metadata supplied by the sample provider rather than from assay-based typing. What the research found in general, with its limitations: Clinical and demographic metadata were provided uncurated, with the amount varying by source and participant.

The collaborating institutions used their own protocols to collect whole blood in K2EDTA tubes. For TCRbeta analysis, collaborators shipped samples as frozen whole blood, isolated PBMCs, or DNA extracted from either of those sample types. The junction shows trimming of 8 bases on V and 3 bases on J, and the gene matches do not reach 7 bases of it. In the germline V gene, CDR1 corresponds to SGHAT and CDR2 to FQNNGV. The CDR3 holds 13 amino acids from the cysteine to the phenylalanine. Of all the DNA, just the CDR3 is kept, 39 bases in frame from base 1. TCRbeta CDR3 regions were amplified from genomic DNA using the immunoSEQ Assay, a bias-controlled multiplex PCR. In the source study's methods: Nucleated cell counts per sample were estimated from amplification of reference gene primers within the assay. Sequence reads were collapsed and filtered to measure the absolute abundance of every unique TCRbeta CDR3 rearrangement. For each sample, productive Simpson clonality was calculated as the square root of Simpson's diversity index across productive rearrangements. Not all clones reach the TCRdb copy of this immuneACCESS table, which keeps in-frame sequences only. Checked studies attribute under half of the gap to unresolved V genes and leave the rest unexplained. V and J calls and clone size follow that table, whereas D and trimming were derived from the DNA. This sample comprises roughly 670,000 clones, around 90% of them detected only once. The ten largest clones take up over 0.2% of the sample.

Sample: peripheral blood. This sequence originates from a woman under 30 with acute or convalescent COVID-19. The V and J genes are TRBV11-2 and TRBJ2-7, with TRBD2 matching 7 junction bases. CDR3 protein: CASGKTSNYEQYF. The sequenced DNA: TGTGCCAGCGGAAAGACTAGCAACTACGAGCAGTACTTC.